Presented here are 15 T cell receptor beta chains from one specimen sequenced in a study of human CD8 memory T cell subsets. Sequencing libraries of TCR beta were made by UMI-labeled 5' RACE. TCRdb re-called the 5' RACE reads and gives one entry per CDR3 protein, without DNA. The sample features 7,000 to 7,500 distinct CDR3 sequences, with 21% in its top ten. Source material: CD8+ T cells from PBMCs. Receptors were obtained from a human donor in good health.

This clonotype registers medium-sized by frequency. This chain uses TRBV20-1 with TRBJ2-7; TCRdb's D call, TRBD2, is unchecked because there is no DNA. The germline gives CDR1 DFQATT, CDR2 SNEGSKA (reference sequence). The CDR3 consists of 14 residues. CDR3: CSAREALSSYEQYF.

The rearrangement uses TRBV6-6 and TRBJ2-1; TCRdb names TRBD2, which stays unverified in the absence of DNA. Germline CDR1 MNHNY, CDR2 SVGAGI (reference sequence). The CDR3 length is 13 residues. The CDR3 reads CASAGLAYNEQFF.

V and J are TRBV19 and TRBJ2-7; absent DNA, TCRdb's TRBD2 call cannot be checked. Germline values: CDR1 LNHDA, CDR2 SQIVND (reference sequence). The CDR3 loop spans 13 amino acids. The CDR3 loop is CASKGGLAVEQYF.

Measured by frequency, this clonotype is medium-sized. This chain links TRBV30 with TRBJ1-5. CDR1 and CDR2 (germline): GTSNPN, SVGIG (reference sequence). The CDR3 consists of 13 residues. CDR3 protein: CAWSVGSNQPQHF.

The chain uses TRBV7-9 and TRBJ2-5; TCRdb's assignment of TRBD1 cannot be checked, as there is no DNA. Germline assignment: CDR1 SEHNR and CDR2 FQNEAQ (reference sequence). The CDR3 contains 13 residues. The CDR3 loop reads CASSRDGQETQYF.

In terms of frequency, this clonotype is medium-sized (0.01 to 0.1%). The rearrangement links TRBV12-3 or TRBV12-4 to TRBJ1-2. CDR3 size: 13 residues. Here the CDR3 reads CASSPSTGVGYTF.

The chain couples TRBV7-7 to TRBJ2-1; without DNA, the TCRdb call of TRBD1 cannot be checked. The CDR3 runs to 15 residues. Germline CDR1 is SSHAT and CDR2 is FNYEAQ (reference sequence). The CDR3 sequence is CASSPDAGRNNEQFF.

The rearrangement uses TRBV28 and TRBJ1-2; TCRdb designates TRBD1, a call that cannot be tested without DNA. Germline assignment: CDR1 MDHEN and CDR2 SYDVKM. The CDR3 loop spans 13 amino acids. The CDR3: CASKQGANYGYTF.

The rearrangement joins TRBV28 to TRBJ2-2; TCRdb reports TRBD1, a call that lacks DNA to check it against. The CDR3 length is 13 residues. From germline, CDR1 is MDHEN and CDR2 SYDVKM. The CDR3: CAIRTGDTGELFF.

The V gene is TRBV20-1, the J gene TRBJ1-2; TCRdb picks TRBD1, but there is no DNA to check that call. Germline V CDR1 and CDR2: DFQATT, SNEGSKA (reference sequence). CDR3 length: 13 amino acids. The CDR3: CSAPKDGTYGYTF.

Considering frequency, this clonotype is medium-sized. CDR3: CASSDSSGSYNEQFF. The chain joins TRBV6-4 to TRBJ2-1; TCRdb gives TRBD2 as the D gene, but with no DNA this cannot be confirmed. This CDR3 is built from 15 residues. Looked up from germline, CDR1 is MRHNA and CDR2 is SNTAGT.

The chain combines TRBV4-1 with TRBJ2-2; lacking DNA, the TRBD2 call made by TCRdb goes unchecked. Germline-derived CDR1 and CDR2 are MGHRA and YSYEKL. CDR3 length: 15 amino acids. The CDR3 spells CASSQAADYTGELFF.

This clonotype ranks as medium-sized (0.01 to 0.1%) in terms of frequency. V usage is TRBV10-3 and J usage is TRBJ2-7; absent DNA, TCRdb's TRBD2 call cannot be checked. The CDR3 spans 14 residues. Germline V gene data show CDR1 as ENHRY and CDR2 as SYGVKD. The CDR3 sequence: CAISDWREHDEQYF.

This clonotype shows up as medium-sized by frequency. V and J are TRBV19 and TRBJ1-1. This CDR3 is 15 amino acids long. The germline CDR1 and CDR2 sequences are LNHDA and SQIVND (reference sequence). The CDR3 protein is CASSIQPDGDTEAFF.

J is TRBJ1-1 and V is TRBV30; the D call of TRBD1 rests on TCRdb alone, since no DNA is present to check it. This CDR3 has 14 amino acids. CDR1 and CDR2 from the germline V gene are GTSNPN and SVGIG (reference sequence). The CDR3 spells CAWSAQGLVTEAFF.